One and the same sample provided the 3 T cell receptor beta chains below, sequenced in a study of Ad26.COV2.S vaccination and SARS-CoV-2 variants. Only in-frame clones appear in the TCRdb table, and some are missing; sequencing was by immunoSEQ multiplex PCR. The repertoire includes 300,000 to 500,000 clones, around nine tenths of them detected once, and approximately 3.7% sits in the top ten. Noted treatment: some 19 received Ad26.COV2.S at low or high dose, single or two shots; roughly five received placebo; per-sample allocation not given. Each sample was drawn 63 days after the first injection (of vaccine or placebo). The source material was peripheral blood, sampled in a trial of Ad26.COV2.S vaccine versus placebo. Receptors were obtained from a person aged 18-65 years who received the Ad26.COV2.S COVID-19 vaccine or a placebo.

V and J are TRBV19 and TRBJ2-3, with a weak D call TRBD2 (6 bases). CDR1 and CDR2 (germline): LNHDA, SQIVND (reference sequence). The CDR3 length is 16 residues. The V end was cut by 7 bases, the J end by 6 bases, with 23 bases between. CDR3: CASMGGLYPSPDTQYF. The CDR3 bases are TGTGCCAGTATGGGGGGACTCTATCCCAGTCCGGATACGCAGTATTTT.

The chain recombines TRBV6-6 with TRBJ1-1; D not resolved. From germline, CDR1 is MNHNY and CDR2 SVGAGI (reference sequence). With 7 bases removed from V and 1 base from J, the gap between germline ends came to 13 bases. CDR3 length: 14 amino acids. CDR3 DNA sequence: TGTGCCAGCACCTGGACGGATCGGAACACTGAAGCTTTCTTT. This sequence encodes CASTWTDRNTEAFF.

The CDR3 protein is CASSNLQGNEQFF. DNA of the CDR3: TGTGCCAGTAGTAACTTACAGGGTAATGAGCAGTTCTTC. The chain has TRBV19 and TRBJ2-1; D might be TRBD1 (6 bases). Per the germline V gene, CDR1 is LNHDA and CDR2 is SQIVND (reference sequence). The ends were cut back, 4 bases at V and 7 bases at J, with 11 bases in the middle. The CDR3 is 13 amino acids. The full variable domain, in which reference TRBV19 and TRBJ2-1 provide the parts outside the CDR3, is DGGITQSPKYLFRKEGQNVTLSCEQNLNHDAMYWYRQDPGQGLRLIYYSQIVNDFQKGDIAEGYSVSREKKESFPLTVTSAQKNPTAFYLCASSNLQGNEQFFGPGTRLTVL.